This T cell receptor beta chain was sequenced for a study of regulatory T cells in long-lasting Graves disease. Whole-study results and caveats: Repertoires from persistent disease leaned toward TRBV28, TRBJ1-2 and TRBJ2-5.

The CDR3 sequence is 13 residues long. This clonotype appeared many times. The target antigen is unknown. The junction does not match germline at one end; this may be a read error. Indicated time point: persistent/refractory GD, antithyroid drugs over 5 years with positive TRAb. From RNA extracted from PBMCs, the TCR library was made. Peripheral blood, 8.5 to 9.5 milliliters per patient, was collected in EDTA tubes. Assembly of TCR beta libraries relied on iRepertoire HTBI primers together with Arm-PCR of CDR3 regions. Each CDR3 protein is one row after TCRdb ran MiXCR on the multiplex PCR reads. The table includes about 660,000 distinct CDR3 sequences, about 32% detected once.

This sequence joins TRBV12-3 or TRBV12-4 and TRBJ1-2, with 7 bases identical to TRBD1. The sequences come from peripheral blood mononuclear cells (PBMCs), collected when the disease was refractory, from a patient treated with antithyroid drugs. This sequence originates from a female donor with Graves disease. The CDR3 region has the DNA TGTGCCAGCAGATCCCGGACAGGCAATGGCTATACCTTC. It codes for CASRSRTGNGYTF.